The 4 T cell receptor beta chains listed next were all sequenced from one sample in a study of shared clonotypes between healthy human individuals. The assay was immunoSEQ multiplex PCR, and TCRdb's table has in-frame clones only and misses some. This sample carries some 790,000 clones, 55% to 75% of them seen once, and the ten largest clones take more than 1.5%. Sequenced: memory CD4+ T cells sorted from blood. Subset of the sample: CD45RA-negative fraction. The receptors were sampled from a woman aged 25 to 39 in good health.

This clone was picked up one time. Other DNA sequences within the sample encode an identical CDR3. The chain uses TRBV19 and TRBJ2-7; 7 bases line up with TRBD1. From germline, CDR1 is LNHDA and CDR2 SQIVND (reference sequence). V trimming: 5 bases; J trimming: 4 bases; junction bases outside the gene matches: 11. The CDR3 has 15 residues. DNA for the CDR3: TGTGCCAGTAGTCCTTCTGAGACAGGGTCGTACGAGCAGTACTTC. Its translation: CASSPSETGSYEQYF.

A remark on this clone: This sample also contains other DNA sequences that code for the same CDR3. This chain uses TRBV6-1 with TRBJ2-1, with 9 nucleotides matching TRBD2. Germline CDR1 and CDR2: MNHNS and SASEGT. With 2 bases clipped from V and 1 base from J, the junction kept 0 bases outside the gene matches. The CDR3 has 15 amino acids. CDR3 DNA sequence: TGTGCCAGCAGTGAACTAGCGGGGTCCTACAATGAGCAGTTCTTC. Protein: CASSELAGSYNEQFF.

This rearrangement joins TRBV11-3 to TRBJ2-7; the D is unclear. Trimming removed 2 bases from V and 5 bases from J, with 22 bases in between. The CDR3 covers 17 residues. Looked up from germline, CDR1 is SGHNT and CDR2 is YENEEA. The CDR3 protein is CASSLWRRNGVSNEQYF. DNA of the CDR3: TGTGCCAGCAGCTTATGGCGCAGGAACGGAGTCAGTAACGAGCAGTACTTC.

In regard to this clone: Other DNA sequences in this sample translate to the same CDR3. V is TRBV11-2 and J is TRBJ2-7, with 7 nucleotides matching TRBD1. Germline V gene lookup returns CDR1 SGHAT and CDR2 FQNNGV. There are 14 residues in the CDR3. The V gene end was trimmed by 6 bases and the J gene end by 2 bases; junction bases not matched to a gene: 7. CDR3 sequence reads: CASSRQGPAYEQYF. The CDR3 DNA sequence: TGTGCCAGCAGTCGACAGGGTCCAGCCTACGAGCAGTACTTC.